This TCR beta chain was documented in a study of T cells after yellow fever vaccination. Trimming shortened V by 4 bases and J by 4 bases, and 13 bases separated the two germline ends. Per germline, CDR1 SGHRS and CDR2 YFSETQ. This CDR3 is 14 amino acids long. Regarding this clonotype: The antigen is not known.

Study-wide points: Contamination by abundant bulk-population clonotypes could be present in FACS-sorted repertoires. The CD4 and CD8 compartments had a small share of their clonotypes in common.

5'RACE template switching added a universal primer site and UMIs to TCR cDNA. Using its own MiXCR run on the 5' RACE reads, TCRdb lists one record per CDR3 protein. Here the sample spans a few hundred thousand distinct CDR3 sequences, around a tenth being singletons. Source: PBMCs, taken on the day of the first yellow fever vaccination. The rearrangement links TRBV5-1 to TRBJ2-3; D gene ambiguous. The TCR sequence derives from a man younger than 30 who received the YFV17D yellow fever vaccine. The CDR3 DNA reads TGCGCCAGCAGCCCCCGACAACAATCAGATACGCAGTATTTT. Protein: CASSPRQQSDTQYF.